The rows below give T cell receptor beta chains drawn from one sample of a study of chemoradiotherapy in HPV16-positive cancers. The assay was immunoSEQ multiplex PCR, and TCRdb's table has in-frame clones only and misses some. The sample yields under 85,000 clones, roughly 86% seen once. The sequencing used blood, collected from a patient who underwent chemoradiotherapy. These receptors all stem from a human donor with HPV-associated anogenital cancer. The CDR3 runs from the conserved cysteine through the conserved F or W. D genes are given only for firm matches. Expanded clones are given a class, and other clones once, few, many or no size at all.

J | V | size | D | DNA | CDR3
TRBJ1-2 | TRBV9 | . | . | TGTGCCAGCAGCGAGGGCTATGGCTACACCTTC | CASSEGYGYTF
TRBJ2-7 | TRBV5-4 | . | . | TGTGCCAGCAGCCACCCCGGACCCGAAGGGCACGAGCAGTACTTC | CASSHPGPEGHEQYF
TRBJ1-4 | TRBV19 | . | . | TGTGCCAGTAGTATAGACAAGTATGAAAAACTGTTTTTT | CASSIDKYEKLFF
TRBJ1-2 | TRBV12-5 | . | . | TGTGCTAGTGGTTTGCCGGCAGGGTTCGACTATGGCTACACCTTC | CASGLPAGFDYGYTF
TRBJ1-1 | TRBV6-1 | . | . | TGTGCCAGCAGTCCCTTCGAGGGTGAAGCTTTCTTT | CASSPFEGEAFF
TRBJ2-7 | TRBV15 | . | TRBD2 | TGTGCCACCAGCAGAGTGACTAGCGGGAAAACCTACGAGCAGTACTTC | CATSRVTSGKTYEQYF
TRBJ1-1 | TRBV19 | . | . | TGTGCCAGTAGTATCGGGGGGGGCACTGAAGCTTTCTTT | CASSIGGGTEAFF
TRBJ1-5 | TRBV2 | . | . | TGTGCCAGCAGTGAGAGGAGGGGCCCTCAGCCCCAGCATTTT | CASSERRGPQPQHF
TRBJ1-1 | TRBV27 | . | . | TGTGCCAGCAAAATTACGGGCCGCGCTGAAGCTTTCTTT | CASKITGRAEAFF
TRBJ1-1 | TRBV7-9 | . | . | TGTGCCAGCAGCTTGGGGGGAGACACTGAAGCTTTCTTT | CASSLGGDTEAFF
TRBJ2-7 | TRBV7-2 | once | TRBD2 | TGTGCCAGCAGCTCTAGGGCGGGACTAGCGGGCTACGAGCAGTACTTC | CASSSRAGLAGYEQYF
TRBJ1-5 | TRBV28 | . | . | TGTGCCAGCAGTCCCCAAACATGGTTTCAGCCCCAGCATTTT | CASSPQTWFQPQHF
TRBJ2-2 | TRBV2 | . | TRBD1 | TGTGCCAGCACCCGGGACAGGGCAAACACCGGGGAGCTGTTTTTT | CASTRDRANTGELFF